This T cell receptor (beta chain) was found in a study of blood T cell repertoires in COVID-19. Study-level information: The origin of the acute and convalescent COVID-19 samples was the United States, Italy and Spain. The cDNA or gDNA used as material had been derived from T cells, B-cell-depleted T cells, or PBMCs.

The protocol was immunoSEQ multiplex PCR, while the TCRdb copy is restricted to in-frame clones and leaves out a portion. Of about 140,000 clones in the sample, 86% were seen once. The CDR3 covers 16 residues. V lost 4 bases, J lost 3 bases, and 9 bases stayed unmatched. CDR1 and CDR2 (germline): SGHAT, FQNNGV. Sequencing was performed on peripheral blood. This chain uses TRBV11-2 with TRBJ1-2, with TRBD1 identical over 9 bases. This clonotype originated in a woman aged 55-75 years with acute or convalescent COVID-19. The CDR3 sequence: CASSSFGQGLYYGYTF. Here the CDR3 DNA reads TGTGCCAGCAGCTCCTTCGGACAGGGGCTCTACTATGGCTACACCTTC.